This section outlines one TCR beta chain sequence together with its context. V was cut by 1 base and J by 4 bases, with 13 bases left in between. Per the germline V gene, CDR1 is MDHEN and CDR2 is SYDVKM. This CDR3 comprises 15 residues. This entry comes from a study of blood T cell repertoires in COVID-19. Study-wide context: Samples came from the United States, Italy and Spain, spanning acute and convalescent COVID-19. T cells, B-cell-depleted T cells, or PBMCs provided the cDNA or gDNA that served as material.

Original analysis: Amplifying reference gene primers gave estimates of nucleated cell counts. Libraries were prepared by immunoSEQ multiplex PCR; TCRdb keeps only in-frame clonotypes and omits some of them. That table gives V, J and clone size, and the DNA gave D and trimming. This sample carries fewer than 110,000 clones, almost 90% of them seen once, and the ten largest clones take approximately 3.7%. This chain joins TRBV28 and TRBJ1-1; perhaps TRBD1 as D (6 bases). The sample was peripheral blood. The TCR was taken from a human donor in a cohort sampled during active COVID-19. The CDR3 spells CASSLFQQGRTEAFF. The CDR3 DNA sequence: TGTGCCAGCAGTTTATTCCAACAGGGACGCACTGAAGCTTTCTTT.